The 20 T cell receptor beta chains presented below share a single source sample, sequenced in a study of molecular identifiers for immune sequencing clone quantification. TCRdb independently ran MiXCR on the PCR reads; one entry per CDR3 protein. The sample lists some 650,000 distinct CDR3 sequences, about 20% seen once, with roughly 0.9% in the top ten. Material for sequencing was naive CD8+ T cells from blood, with Jurkat cell RNA spiked in. Subset defined: FACS-sorted CD8+CD4-CCR7+CD45RA+ naive T cells. The receptors originated from a human donor in good health. Some libraries in this study had Jurkat cell RNA spiked in.

With respect to this clonotype: Possible read error: a much larger clone is one base away. This chain links TRBV28 with TRBJ1-5; D remains unclear. Trimming removed 10 bases at V and 0 bases at J, with 19 bases between. The CDR3 is made up of 16 amino acids. CDR1 is MDHEN and CDR2 is SYDVKM in the germline V gene. The CDR3 coding sequence is TGTGCCAACAGACTAACGGGCAGTTATAGCAATCAGCCCCAGCATTTT. This codes for CANRLTGSYSNQPQHF.

Comment on this clonotype: With a much larger clone just one base away, this may be a read error. This chain links TRBV6-2 or TRBV6-3 with TRBJ2-5; no firm D call. Per germline, CDR1 MNHEY and CDR2 SVGEGT. There are 11 residues in the CDR3. This chain's CDR3 is CVSSPLGTQYF. The CDR3 DNA sequence: TGTGTCAGCAGTCCCCTCGGGACCCAGTACTTC.

The rearrangement links TRBV24-1 to TRBJ1-4; D gene uncertain. Trimming pared 10 bases from V and 7 bases from J, leaving 15 bases between. The CDR3 spans 13 residues. CDR1 is KGHDR and CDR2 is SFDVKD in the germline V gene. CDR3 coding DNA: TGTGCCACAGGGTCTTTCAGTGGTGAAAAACTGTTTTTT. Translation: CATGSFSGEKLFF.

About this clonotype itself: A single base separates this from a much larger clone, so it may be a read error. In this CDR3 the conserved last residue, phenylalanine or tryptophan, is missing, so a read error is likely. The chain combines TRBV5-6 with TRBJ2-7; weak D call: TRBD2 (5 bases). Per the germline V gene, CDR1 is SGHDT and CDR2 is YYEEEE. V gave up 0 bases and J gave up 7 bases, with 11 bases separating them. The CDR3 covers 13 residues. The CDR3 DNA follows: TGTGCCAGCAGCTTGGGTGGCGGGTTTGAGCAGTACTCC. It translates to CASSLGGGFEQYS.

This clonotype was seen repeatedly, ten times or more. This chain links TRBV28 with TRBJ1-5; D perhaps matches TRBD1 (6 bases). The germline V and J ends were trimmed by 6 bases and 5 bases, with 20 bases remaining between them. The germline CDR1 and CDR2 sequences are MDHEN and SYDVKM. The CDR3 consists of 16 residues. The CDR3 is CASRTPRDTRDQPQHF. In DNA, the CDR3 is TGTGCCAGCAGAACTCCACGGGACACCCGAGATCAGCCCCAGCATTTT.

This clonotype came up many times. This rearrangement joins TRBV6-1 to TRBJ2-7; TRBD2 agrees at 9 bases. V dropped 11 bases and J dropped 1; count of bases not matched to a gene: 6. The CDR3 is made up of 13 amino acids. CDR1 is MNHNS and CDR2 is SASEGT in the germline V gene. As DNA, the CDR3 is TGTGCCGTCCTGAGCGGGAGGTCCTACGAGCAGTACTTC. This translates into CAVLSGRSYEQYF.

For this clonotype: One junction end does not reproduce the germline sequence, and a read error may be involved. The CDR3 region has the DNA TGCAGTGCCCCCCAGCATGGGACTAGCTACGGGCAGTACTTC. Protein product: CSAPQHGTSYGQYF. This chain connects TRBV20-1 to TRBJ2-7, with TRBD2 identical over 9 bases. The CDR3 runs to 14 residues. Germline V lookup: CDR1 DFQATT, CDR2 SNEGSKA (reference sequence).

This clonotype has ten or more counts. The chain uses TRBV7-9 and TRBJ2-7, with 10 bases aligning to TRBD1. V dropped 5 bases and J dropped 5; count of bases not matched to a gene: 9. This CDR3 is 15 amino acids long. CDR1 and CDR2 from the germline V gene are SEHNR and FQNEAQ (reference sequence). Here the CDR3 reads CASSRGTGVLHEQYF. DNA for the CDR3: TGTGCCAGCAGCCGAGGGACAGGGGTCTTGCACGAGCAGTACTTC.

About this clonotype itself: This could be a read error, since a much larger clone is one nucleotide away. This chain joins TRBV7-2 and TRBJ2-2; 9 bases align to TRBD2. From germline, CDR1 is SGHTA and CDR2 FQGNSA. CDR3 length equals 15 residues. DNA of the CDR3: TGTGCCAACAGCTTGACTAGCGGAAACACCGGGGAGCTGTTTTTT. This gives the protein CANSLTSGNTGELFF.

This clonotype showed up many times. CDR3 nucleotides: TGTGCCAGCAGCCCGAGTAGGGCGTCCTCAACCACCCAGTACTTC. Translation: CASSPSRASSTTQYF. V and J are TRBV7-6 and TRBJ2-5; D not resolved. Deletions cut 5 bases from V and 8 bases from J, with 21 bases between. There are 15 residues in the CDR3. Germline loops: CDR1 SGHVS, CDR2 FNYEAQ.

The sample holds a few counts of this clonotype. V is TRBV9 and J is TRBJ2-5; TRBD2 agrees at 7 bases. The CDR3 is 15 residues long. Germline values: CDR1 SGDLS, CDR2 YYNGEE. J lost 4 bases, V lost 0 bases, and 6 bases had no gene match. CDR3 residues: CASSVVEGEGETQYF. The CDR3 DNA is TGTGCCAGCAGCGTAGTGGAAGGGGAGGGAGAGACCCAGTACTTC. The variable domain in full, with the rest retrieved from reference TRBV9 and TRBJ2-5, is DSGVTQTPKHLITATGQRVTLRCSPRSGDLSVYWYQQSLDQGLQFLIQYYNGEERAKGNILERFSAQQFPDLHSELNLSSLELGDSALYFCASSVVEGEGETQYFGPGTRLLVL.

This clonotype was counted many times. The chain combines TRBV12-3 or TRBV12-4 with TRBJ2-3, with D maybe TRBD1 (6 bases). V lost 3 bases and J lost 2, with 12 bases in between. This CDR3 is 15 amino acids long. CDR3 DNA sequence: TGTGCCAGCAGTTTTGGGGACACCGACACAGATACGCAGTATTTT. This sequence encodes CASSFGDTDTDTQYF.

This clonotype was seen repeatedly, ten times or more. The germline gene is not matched at one end of the junction; a read error may be the cause. V gene TRBV3-1 combines with J gene TRBJ2-7, with D uncertain. The CDR3 sequence is 13 residues long. Germline V gene data show CDR1 as LGHDT and CDR2 as YNNKEL (reference sequence). This CDR3 is CASSQDFSWAQNF. The CDR3 bases are TGTGCCAGCAGCCAAGATTTTTCGTGGGCCCAGAACTTC.

This clonotype was detected ten times or more. The V and J genes are TRBV6-2 or TRBV6-3 and TRBJ2-7; D is perhaps TRBD2 (6 bases). Deletions cut 10 bases from V and 3 bases from J, with 13 bases between. The CDR3 consists of 12 residues. The germline V gene has CDR1 MNHEY and CDR2 SVGEGT. CDR3 coding DNA: TGTGCCACGGCGGGGAGTGGCTACGAGCAGTACTTC. This encodes CATAGSGYEQYF.

Of note for this clonotype: A read error may account for a junction end that differs from germline. The chain links TRBV19 to TRBJ1-1; a possible D gene is TRBD1 (6 bases). The CDR3 has 15 residues. Germline values: CDR1 LNHDA, CDR2 SQIVND (reference sequence). CDR3 nucleotide sequence: TGTGCCGGTAGCACAATATGGGGGGCGAACACTGAAGCTTTCTTT. This encodes CAGSTIWGANTEAFF.

The rearrangement uses TRBV20-1 and TRBJ2-7, with a tentative D call TRBD1 (6 bases). Germline V gene lookup returns CDR1 DFQATT and CDR2 SNEGSKA (reference sequence). The ends were cut back, 5 bases at V and 1 base at J, with 21 bases in the middle. The CDR3 runs 16 residues. The DNA of the CDR3 is TGCAGTGCTTCCCCGGGACACCTTCTTTCTTCCTACGAGCAGTACTTC. Translating gives CSASPGHLLSSYEQYF.

The CDR3 DNA is TGCAGCGTTGAAGTCCCGACAGAAAACCAAGAGACCCAGTACTTC. It encodes CSVEVPTENQETQYF. The chain recombines TRBV29-1 with TRBJ2-5, with D possibly matching TRBD1 (5 bases). The V end lost 1 base, the J end lost 0 bases, and 12 bases lay between the germline ends. Looked up from germline, CDR1 is SQVTM and CDR2 is ANQGSEA. The CDR3 extends over 15 amino acids.

This chain links TRBV6-5 with TRBJ2-7; perhaps D is TRBD1 or TRBD2 (5 bases each). V dropped 6 bases and J dropped 4 bases, with 13 bases sitting between them. Germline lookup yields CDR1 MNHEY and CDR2 SVGAGI. CDR3 length equals 13 residues. DNA of the CDR3: TGTGCCAGCAGCACCCGGTGGGGGTACGAGCAGTACTTC. Residues: CASSTRWGYEQYF.

The chain combines TRBV6-2 or TRBV6-3 with TRBJ2-5; maybe TRBD1 (6 bases). Germline V gene sequence: CDR1 MNHEY, CDR2 SVGEGT. The length of the CDR3 is 14 residues. Trimming shortened V by 7 bases and J by 2 bases, and 14 bases separated the two germline ends. The chain's CDR3 is CASTLGGSQETQYF. CDR3 nucleotides: TGTGCCAGCACGTTAGGGGGATCACAAGAGACCCAGTACTTC.

This clonotype was counted a few times. The chain uses TRBV19 and TRBJ2-1; a possible D gene is TRBD2 (7 bases). Germline CDR1 and CDR2: LNHDA and SQIVND (reference sequence). The CDR3 contains 16 residues. Between the trimmed V and J ends, which lost 7 bases and 3 bases, there was a span of 19 bases. The CDR3: CASTSMGGTHYNEQFF. DNA for the CDR3: TGTGCCAGTACTTCCATGGGGGGGACACACTACAATGAGCAGTTCTTC.